This T cell receptor (beta chain) was identified in a study of T cells in Graves' hyperthyroidism and ophthalmopathy (dated by TCRdb to about 2019). In the study overall: Peripheral blood was sampled at the time of initial diagnosis, prior to any treatment. A discovery cohort of about a hundred patients, about 43 with Graves' ophthalmopathy and about 58 with stable Graves' hyperthyroidism, was used to find distinguishing TCR V-J signatures. Prospective prediction of ophthalmopathy was tested in an independent validation cohort consisting of 18 hyperthyroidism patients and approximately 16 patients who later progressed to ophthalmopathy. The roughly 90 discovery patients were divided at random into training and test sets in a 7:3 ratio. Thyroid tissue and blood T-cell repertoires from more than five Graves' hyperthyroidism patients were also compared in the study. After sampling, hyperthyroidism patients received methimazole starting at 30 mg daily, and ophthalmopathy patients received high-dose intravenous methylprednisolone. The paper reports TCR Vbeta CDR3 sequencing of 130 to 150 peripheral blood samples: around 45 ophthalmopathy, some 80 hyperthyroidism and 17 progressor patients. The investigation overall reported the following: In validation, progression to ophthalmopathy was predicted by the model with 70.59% sensitivity and 72% to 85% specificity, a median of approximately 6.5 months before onset. Sample size was not statistically predetermined, and investigators were not blinded to group allocation. Blood samples also contained most of the expanded thyroid clonotypes (frequency above 0.001), which suggests that blood repertoires may reflect thyroid immune responses. In cross-validation, a model built on a 13 V-J signature told ophthalmopathy apart from stable hyperthyroidism with approximately 90% sensitivity and approximately 84% specificity, and in testing the same model reached 80%/75%.

The TCR beta CDR3 regions were amplified from RNA transcripts. A first-round RT-PCR of the TCR CDR3 used the HTBI primer set with the Qiagen OneStep RT-PCR kit. Libraries were constructed in a second round of multiplex PCR, after which size selection and purification were carried out. Libraries were sequenced paired-end with 100 bp reads on an Illumina HiSeq2000. The study's processing was this. SOAPnuke was used to process the raw data, removing reads that contained adapters or uncalled bases, had a mean Phred below 15, or lacked an exact match to the constant primer or identifier. High-quality paired reads were merged with COPE v1.2.5, and unique nucleotide sequences were defined as clonotypes. Clonotypes were aligned to IMGT TRBV, TRBD and TRBJ reference segments using MiTCR v1.1. The analysis included only V-J combinations with a frequency above 0.0001, which together covered 99% to 99.2% of the repertoires. A TCS score was defined as the ratio between F50 (clonal expansion) and ExV (chaos), using BLOSUM62-based TCRdist between CDR3 peptides within each V-J. Welch's t-statistics and random forest reduced roughly 530 V-J features to about 12, which were used in a naive Bayes classifier (R e1071). The similarity between thyroid and blood repertoires was quantified using the Morisita-Horn index. TCRdb redid the processing of the public reads, applying fastp at Q25 and MiXCR, and retained in-frame beta chains. Rows are unified per CDR3 protein, each entry keeping the most common DNA and genes. These V and J calls originate from TCRdb's pipeline instead of the authors' own analysis. This sample is represented by hundreds of thousands of distinct CDR3 sequences; roughly 40% of them were singletons. The top ten hold 8.9% of the sample.

CDR1 and CDR2 (SGHAT, FQNNGV) derive from the germline V gene. V and J lose 5 bases and 5 bases, and a span of 10 bases separates them. Reading from cysteine to phenylalanine, the CDR3 counts 12 amino acids. Kept here is only the CDR3 DNA, which spans 36 bases and is read in frame from base 1. As to this clonotype: Its recognized antigen is unknown. Base qualities are not at hand, and no much larger clone is one base apart.

A patient counted as having stable Graves' hyperthyroidism if no progression to ophthalmopathy occurred over 18 months of follow-up. Hyperthyroidism patients were newly diagnosed, with disease duration under 2 months, and aged 18 to 65 years. The study excluded patients with uncontrolled infections, other autoimmune diseases, pregnancy or lactation. Clinical symptoms, serum thyroxine and TRAb, thyroid ultrasound, and orbital computed tomography formed the basis for the diagnoses. PBMCs were isolated from 10 ml of fresh peripheral blood by Ficoll-Paque density gradient centrifugation. Trizol reagent was used to extract total RNA, and RNA quality was then checked on an Agilent 2100 Bioanalyzer.

This clonotype originated in a young man with Graves' hyperthyroidism. The sample was blood. The receptor chain draws on TRBV11-2 and TRBJ2-7; the D segment could be TRBD2, given 6 matching bases. The DNA reads as follows: TGTGCCAGCAGCAAGCGGGCGGACGAGCAGTACTTC. Translated, it reads CASSKRADEQYF.